The clone carrying this T cell receptor (beta chain) was found many times. No antigen is known for it. Each CDR3 protein is one row after TCRdb ran MiXCR on the 5' RACE reads. Among some 150,000 distinct CDR3 sequences listed, around 10% were seen once. Trimming took off 2 bases at V and 7 bases at J, with 12 bases between the two ends. CDR3 length: 14 residues. Germline lookup yields CDR1 ENHRY and CDR2 SYGVKD. This entry is derived from a study of CD8 T cells in ankylosing spondylitis. Study-wide points: Past research had described some motif variants in reactive arthritis synovial fluid and blood. Clones linked to disease were reported to show significant enrichment in matched ankylosing spondylitis synovial fluid.

This sequence originates from a female donor with ankylosing spondylitis or in good health (not recorded which). The sample consisted of blood, either unsorted or a sorted T cell fraction (not recorded which). J is TRBJ1-5 and V is TRBV10-3; D gene uncertain. In nucleotides, the CDR3 is TGTGCCATCAGTGAGGGACTCGGAGTACAGCCCCAGCATTTT. Protein: CAISEGLGVQPQHF.